The entry below describes one T cell receptor beta chain. This sample was included in a study of T cell changes during pregnancy in multiple sclerosis. The CDR3 loop spans 14 amino acids. Germline V gene sequence: CDR1 MNHNY, CDR2 SVGAGI (reference sequence). The V and J ends lost 6 bases and 7 bases, in that order; junction bases with no gene match: 3. The repertoire was sequenced with immunoSEQ multiplex PCR; TCRdb's copy has only in-frame clones and lacks some. The sample records about 59,000 clones, about 94% being singletons. This chain joins TRBV6-6 and TRBJ2-1; 13 bases fit TRBD2. The sample consisted of CD8+ T cells from peripheral blood mononuclear cells, taken after pregnancy. This TCR was recovered from a female donor with multiple sclerosis, enrolled in a pregnancy study. The CDR3 DNA is TGTGCCAGCAGACTAGCGGGAGGGCATAATGAGCAGTTCTTC. Protein: CASRLAGGHNEQFF.